This is a list of T cell receptor beta chains from one sample in a study of T cells expressing NK-cell markers. Reprocessing the 5' RACE reads, TCRdb reports a single entry for every CDR3 protein and omits DNA. The sample features 150,000 or so distinct CDR3 sequences, with around a third in its top ten. Sequences were obtained from blood T cells: a sorted CD56 or NKG2C T cell subset, CD4+ or CD8+ T cells, or bulk PBMC T cells (not recorded which). Receptors originate from a woman between 50 and 59 years old in good health. CDR3s include the opening cysteine and the closing phenylalanine or tryptophan. Fields, in order: J gene, V gene, CDR3 protein.

TRBJ2-3,TRBV12-3/TRBV12-4,CASSFGHTDTQYF
TRBJ2-1,TRBV4-1,CASSHLGTPERFF
TRBJ2-5,TRBV18,CASSPPQDRAETQYF
TRBJ1-5,TRBV28,CASSSSASWGDQPQHF
TRBJ2-5,TRBV5-1,CASSQGWTSALQETQYF
TRBJ2-7,TRBV27,CASKPGDAGWYEQYF
TRBJ2-7,TRBV20-1,CSALTGREQYF
TRBJ2-3,TRBV20-1,CSARGREGPPSTDTQYF
TRBJ2-1,TRBV6-2/TRBV6-3,CASSYSRMQFF
TRBJ1-4,TRBV7-2,CASSLGSLTATNEKLFF
TRBJ2-7,TRBV7-9,CASSQTQGFSYEQYF
TRBJ2-3,TRBV7-9,CASPAFSLTDTQYF
TRBJ2-7,TRBV11-2,CASSETGTPHEQYF
TRBJ1-2,TRBV12-3/TRBV12-4,CASSLGGGAPYGYTF
TRBJ1-5,TRBV4-1,CASSQTERSNQPQHF
TRBJ2-7,TRBV24-1,CATSDLRTGDEQYF
TRBJ2-1,TRBV2,CASSEVVESDEQFF
TRBJ2-2,TRBV28,CASSLLASGKKRTNTGELFF
TRBJ1-5,TRBV5-1,CASSLGPYQPQHF
TRBJ2-5,TRBV28,CADSRGIQEETQYF
TRBJ2-1,TRBV3-1,CASSNHLAGGSYNEQFF
TRBJ2-3,TRBV12-3/TRBV12-4,CASSLTIRTDTDTQYF
TRBJ2-1,TRBV7-9,CAASGSPNPKGYYNEQFF
TRBJ1-1,TRBV20-1,CSASDGTDTEAFF
TRBJ2-1,TRBV5-1,CASSLQGFGANEQFF
TRBJ2-2,TRBV27,CASSGYPGQGRTGELFF
TRBJ2-7,TRBV13,CASSLSGAGEQYF
TRBJ1-1,TRBV28,CASSTWDPSEEAFF
TRBJ2-7,TRBV29-1,CSVEWGRGSYEQYF
TRBJ2-2,TRBV5-6,CASSLELAGRTGELFF
TRBJ2-1,TRBV6-2/TRBV6-3,CASSYEGGPVEQFF
TRBJ1-2,TRBV19,CASSIDRGVVEGYTF
TRBJ2-1,TRBV3-1,CASSQDVGTYNEQFF
TRBJ2-1,TRBV11-2,CASKGSLSSYNEQFF
TRBJ2-5,TRBV4-2,CASSPRPVQETQYF
TRBJ1-2,TRBV5-1,CASSLGNGYGYTF
TRBJ2-2,TRBV20-1,CSARTLGAMGELFF
TRBJ2-7,TRBV12-3/TRBV12-4,CASRPPWDGAEQYF
TRBJ2-1,TRBV7-9,CASGLAGVNEQFF
TRBJ2-4,TRBV15,CATSRAYSAGLAEIAKNIQYF
TRBJ2-7,TRBV27,CASSVREGAYEQYF
TRBJ2-5,TRBV4-1,CASSPPSGRASETQYF
TRBJ2-1,TRBV7-9,CASSSTGGQLDEQFF
TRBJ2-5,TRBV12-3/TRBV12-4,CASSWTGSPYQETQYF
TRBJ2-1,TRBV20-1,CSASGAYSYNEQFF
TRBJ2-1,TRBV27,CASSSRASGNHNEQFF
TRBJ2-7,TRBV16,CASSVGVEQYF
TRBJ2-1,TRBV9,CASSVGTSAGNEQFF
TRBJ2-1,TRBV27,CASSYGTVYNEQFF
TRBJ2-2,TRBV4-2,CASSQNLQGTGELFF
TRBJ2-7,TRBV19,CASSPGTGPTYEQYF
TRBJ2-7,TRBV15,CATSRDFLYEQYF
TRBJ2-1,TRBV20-1,CSASVARSSYNEQFF
TRBJ2-3,TRBV11-3,CASTPNVGRTDTQYF